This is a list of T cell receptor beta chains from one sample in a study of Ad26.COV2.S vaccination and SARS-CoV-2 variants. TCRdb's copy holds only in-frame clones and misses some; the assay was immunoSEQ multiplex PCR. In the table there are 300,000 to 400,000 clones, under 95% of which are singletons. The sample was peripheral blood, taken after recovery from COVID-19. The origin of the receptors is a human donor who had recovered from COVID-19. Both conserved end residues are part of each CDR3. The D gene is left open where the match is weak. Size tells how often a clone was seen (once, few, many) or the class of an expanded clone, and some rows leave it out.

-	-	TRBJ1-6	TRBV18	TGTGCCAGCTCGTCTCAGTACAGGATTGATAATTCACCCCTCCACTTT	CASSSQYRIDNSPLHF
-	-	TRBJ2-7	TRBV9	TGTGCCAGCAGCGTAGCTGGACCCAGCTCCTACGAGCAGTACTTC	CASSVAGPSSYEQYF
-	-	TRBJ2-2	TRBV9	TGTGCCAGCAGCGTAGGATACCTCACCGGGGAGCTGTTTTTT	CASSVGYLTGELFF
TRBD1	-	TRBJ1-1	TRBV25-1	TGTGCCAGCAGAGGGTACCGGGCAGGGGGCTCTTTGAACACTGAAGCTTTCTTT	CASRGYRAGGSLNTEAFF
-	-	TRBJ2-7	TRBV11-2	TGTGCCAGCAGCTTAGAGGCGGGGTACTACGAGCAGTACTTC	CASSLEAGYYEQYF
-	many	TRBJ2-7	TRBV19	TGTGCCAGTAGCGCTGGGGACATCTACGAGCAGTACTTC	CASSAGDIYEQYF
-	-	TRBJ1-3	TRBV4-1	TGCGCCAGCAGCCAACCTGACAGTTCCCATCATGGAAACACCATATATTTT	CASSQPDSSHHGNTIYF
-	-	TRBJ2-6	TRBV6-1	TGTGCCAGCAGTGCACCTGCAGGGGCCTACTCTGGGGCCAACGTCCTGACTTTC	CASSAPAGAYSGANVLTF
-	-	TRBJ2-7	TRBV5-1	TGCGCCAGCAGCTTGGGTGGACAGCCCGCCGAGCAGTACTTC	CASSLGGQPAEQYF
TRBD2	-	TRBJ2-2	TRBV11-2	TGTGCCAGCAGCTCCTCTTCGGGGGGGCCGGCTGGGGAGCTGTTTTTT	CASSSSSGGPAGELFF
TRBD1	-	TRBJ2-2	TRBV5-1	TGCGCCAGCAGCCAGATACCGGGACAGGGGGCCGGGGAGCTGTTTTTT	CASSQIPGQGAGELFF
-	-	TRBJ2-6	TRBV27	TGTGCCAGCAGTTTTGGATCTGGGGCCAACGTCCTGACTTTC	CASSFGSGANVLTF
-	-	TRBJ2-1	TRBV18	TGTGCCAGCTCACCACCGGGAGACAATGAGCAGTTCTTC	CASSPPGDNEQFF
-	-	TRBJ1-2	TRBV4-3	TGCGCCAGCAGCCAGGGACACGATGGCTACACCTTC	CASSQGHDGYTF
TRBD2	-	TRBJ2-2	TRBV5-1	TGCGCCAGCAGCTTGGGTAGCGGGGGAAGCACCGGGGAGCTGTTTTTT	CASSLGSGGSTGELFF
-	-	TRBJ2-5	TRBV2	TGTGCCACTTACTCGGGGACTTTCCAAGAGACCCAGTACTTC	CATYSGTFQETQYF
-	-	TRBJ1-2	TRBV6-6	TGTGCCAGCATCGACAGCGCGGTTAATTATGGCTACACCTTC	CASIDSAVNYGYTF
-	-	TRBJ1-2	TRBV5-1	TGCGCCAGCAGCCAGACATCTAACTATGGCTACACCTTC	CASSQTSNYGYTF
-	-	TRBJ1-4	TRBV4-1	TGCGCCAGCAGAGGAGTGGGAGCAAATGAAAAACTGTTTTTT	CASRGVGANEKLFF
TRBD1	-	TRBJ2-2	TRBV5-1	TGCGCCAGCAGACAGGGGGCCGGGGAGCTGTTTTTT	CASRQGAGELFF
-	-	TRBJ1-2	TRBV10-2	TGCGCCAGCAGTGAGTCAACCGGCGGTGGCTACACCTTC	CASSESTGGGYTF
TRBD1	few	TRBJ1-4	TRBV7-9	TGTGCCAGCAGCTTAGGACAGGGGGCAACTAATGAAAAACTGTTTTTT	CASSLGQGATNEKLFF
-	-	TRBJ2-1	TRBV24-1	TGTGCCACCAGTGGAGGGCAGTACAATGAGCAGTTCTTC	CATSGGQYNEQFF
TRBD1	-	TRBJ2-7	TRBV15	TGTGCCACCAGCAGGACAGGGGCCCCCGAGCAGTACTTC	CATSRTGAPEQYF
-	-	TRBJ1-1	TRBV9	TGTGCCAGCAGCGGAGGGATCCCTGAAGCTTTCTTT	CASSGGIPEAFF
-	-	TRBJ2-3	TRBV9	TGTGCCAGCAGCCCGAGGGGGGGCCAATATACGCAGTATTTT	CASSPRGGQYTQYF
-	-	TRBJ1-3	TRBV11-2	TGTGCCAGCAGCTTCACGGGGGCTGGAAACACCATATATTTT	CASSFTGAGNTIYF
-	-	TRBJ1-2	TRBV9	TGTGCCAGCAGTGACAGGCCCTATGGCTACACCTTC	CASSDRPYGYTF
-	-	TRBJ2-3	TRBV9	TGTGCCAGCAGCGTTGCGGGGGCCGCCACAGATACGCAGTATTTT	CASSVAGAATDTQYF
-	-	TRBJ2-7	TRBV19	TGTGCCAGTAGTGACAGGTTCGGCGAGCAGTACTTC	CASSDRFGEQYF
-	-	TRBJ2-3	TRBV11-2	TGTGCCAGCACCATTTCGCGGGGCAACACAGATACGCAGTATTTT	CASTISRGNTDTQYF
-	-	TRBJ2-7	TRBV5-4	TGTGCCAGCAGCTTTAGGGGGGGGGCGTCCTACGAGCAGTACTTC	CASSFRGGASYEQYF
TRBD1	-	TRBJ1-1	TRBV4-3	TGCGCCAGCAGCCTATGGACAGGGCAGAACACTGAAGCTTTCTTT	CASSLWTGQNTEAFF
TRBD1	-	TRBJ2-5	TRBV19	TGTGCCAGTAGTCCCCGACCAGGGGGCGCGGGGAAAGAGACCCAGTACTTC	CASSPRPGGAGKETQYF
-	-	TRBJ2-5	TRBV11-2	TGTGCCAGCAGCTTAGATCTTGAGACCCAGTACTTC	CASSLDLETQYF
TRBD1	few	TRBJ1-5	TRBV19	TGTGCCAGTAGTCTATGGGCAGGGGGCTTAAATCAGCCCCAGCATTTT	CASSLWAGGLNQPQHF
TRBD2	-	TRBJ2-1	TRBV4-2	TGTGCCAGCAGCCAAGATATTGCTAGCGGGGGGCGGGATGAGCAGTTCTTC	CASSQDIASGGRDEQFF
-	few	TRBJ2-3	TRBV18	TGTGCCAGCTCACCCCAAAGCGGTTCCGTTAGCACAGATACGCAGTATTTT	CASSPQSGSVSTDTQYF
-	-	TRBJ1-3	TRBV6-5	TGTGCCAGCAGTTACTCACCCTATAGGATTGGAAACACCATATATTTT	CASSYSPYRIGNTIYF
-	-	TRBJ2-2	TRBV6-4	TGTGCCAGCAGGCCCCGGCAAGTCACCGGGGAGCTGTTTTTT	CASRPRQVTGELFF
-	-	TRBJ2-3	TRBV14	TGTGCCAGCAGCTTTACTAGCCAAGATACGCAGTATTTT	CASSFTSQDTQYF
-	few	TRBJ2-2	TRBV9	TGTGCCAGCAGCGTAGCAACAGGCCCGAACACCGGGGAGCTGTTTTTT	CASSVATGPNTGELFF
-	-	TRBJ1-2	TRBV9	TGTGCCAGCAGCGTAGACGCCAACTATGGCTACACCTTC	CASSVDANYGYTF
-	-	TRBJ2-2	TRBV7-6	TGTGCCAGCAGCTTAGGTCGGGTCAGAAGCCCCCCGAACACCGGGGAGCTGTTTTTT	CASSLGRVRSPPNTGELFF
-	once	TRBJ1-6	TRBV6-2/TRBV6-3	TGTGCCAGCAGTTACTCGATTAGCTCCTATAATTCACCCCTCCACTTT	CASSYSISSYNSPLHF
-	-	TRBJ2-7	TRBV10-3	TGTGCCATCAGGGGGACGGGGAACTACGAGCAGTACTTC	CAIRGTGNYEQYF
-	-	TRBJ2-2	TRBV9	TGTGCCAGCAGCGTCATCCCCGGGGAGCTGTTTTTT	CASSVIPGELFF
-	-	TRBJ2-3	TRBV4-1	TGCGCCAGCAGCCAAGAAAGGATATCGGCAGATACGCAGTATTTT	CASSQERISADTQYF
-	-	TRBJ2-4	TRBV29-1	TGCAGCGTTTTAAGCGGGAACATTCAGTACTTC	CSVLSGNIQYF